Below are 9 T cell receptor beta chains sequenced from a single sample in a study of Graves' ophthalmopathy and Graves' hyperthyroidism. RNA transcripts provided the template for amplifying TCR beta CDR3 regions. In the first round, RT-PCR was carried out with HTBI primers, and a multiplex PCR formed the second round. TCRdb re-derived calls from the multiplex PCR reads in MiXCR, one entry per CDR3 protein. The sample lists almost 750,000 distinct CDR3 sequences; around 40% were seen once. Sequenced material: peripheral blood. These receptors were obtained from an adult man with Graves' ophthalmopathy.

The chain uses TRBV19 and TRBJ1-3; D not certain. Looked up from germline, CDR1 is LNHDA and CDR2 is SQIVND (reference sequence). Trimming took 6 bases from V and 0 from J, leaving 9 bases between them. The CDR3 spans 14 residues. The CDR3 region has the DNA TGTGCCAGTAGAGGGATTTTCTCTGGAAACACCATATATTTT. Its translation: CASRGIFSGNTIYF.

Ten or more counts support this clonotype. This sequence joins TRBV12-3 or TRBV12-4 and TRBJ2-6, with D possibly being TRBD1 or TRBD2 (5 bases each). V lost 6 bases, J lost 2 bases, and 11 bases lay in between. The CDR3 spans 15 residues. The CDR3 bases are TGTGCCAGCAGACGAAGGGGAGCTGGGGCCAACGTCCTGACTTTC. It specifies CASRRRGAGANVLTF.

The chain carries TRBV20-1 and TRBJ2-7; D possibly corresponds to TRBD1 (6 bases). The CDR3 covers 15 residues. Between the trimmed V and J ends, which lost 0 bases and 3 bases, there was a span of 15 bases. The germline V gene has CDR1 DFQATT and CDR2 SNEGSKA (reference sequence). The CDR3 DNA reads TGCAGTGCTAGAGATAGGGGGATAGCTTTCTACGAGCAGTACTTC. Its protein product is CSARDRGIAFYEQYF.

This clonotype was picked up many times. The V and J genes are TRBV29-1 and TRBJ2-7; unclear D gene. Between the trimmed V and J ends, which lost 4 bases and 3 bases, there was a span of 10 bases. Per germline, CDR1 SQVTM and CDR2 ANQGSEA. The CDR3 contains 12 residues. The CDR3 loop is CSVVWRNYEQYF. The CDR3 DNA reads TGCAGCGTTGTGTGGAGAAACTACGAGCAGTACTTC.

This clonotype has ten or more counts. V and J are TRBV10-2 and TRBJ2-1; D is unclear. This CDR3 is built from 14 residues. V lost 0 bases and J lost 6, with 9 bases in between. From germline, CDR1 is WSHSY and CDR2 SAAADI. CDR3 in amino acids: CASSESSTINEQFF. The CDR3 DNA is TGCGCCAGCAGTGAGTCGTCCACGATCAATGAGCAGTTCTTC.

The CDR3 bases are TGCAGCGTTGAAGTGCAGGACAGGCACACCATATATTTT. This codes for CSVEVQDRHTIYF. This chain uses TRBV29-1 with TRBJ1-3, with 7 bases aligning to TRBD1. V lost 1 base to trimming and J lost 8 bases; unmatched junction nucleotides: 5. The germline CDR1 and CDR2 sequences are SQVTM and ANQGSEA. The CDR3 extends over 13 amino acids.

The rearrangement links TRBV6-1 to TRBJ1-1; 8 bases agree with TRBD1. Germline V gene data show CDR1 as MNHNS and CDR2 as SASEGT. J lost 2 bases, V lost 3 bases, and 5 bases had no gene match. CDR3 size: 15 residues. CDR3 amino acids: CASSDNGQGNTEAFF. Here the CDR3 DNA reads TGTGCCAGCAGTGATAACGGACAGGGAAACACTGAAGCTTTCTTT.

At least ten counts were recorded for this clonotype. This chain connects TRBV7-9 to TRBJ2-7; TRBD1 matches at 7 bases. The germline gives CDR1 SEHNR, CDR2 FQNEAQ (reference sequence). V lost 4 bases to trimming and J lost 5 bases; unmatched junction nucleotides: 11. The CDR3 has 15 residues. The CDR3 coding sequence is TGTGCCAGCAGCTACCGCACAGGGGCCCCCCACGAGCAGTACTTC. It encodes CASSYRTGAPHEQYF.

Many counts were recorded for this clonotype. The chain uses TRBV29-1 and TRBJ1-5, with 7 bases that match TRBD1. Germline V gene data show CDR1 as SQVTM and CDR2 as ANQGSEA. Unmatched junction bases numbered 9, after V lost 7 bases and J lost 3 bases. CDR3 length: 14 residues. The CDR3 here is CSAGSGQYNQPQHF. The DNA of the CDR3 is TGCAGCGCCGGATCGGGACAGTACAATCAGCCCCAGCATTTT.